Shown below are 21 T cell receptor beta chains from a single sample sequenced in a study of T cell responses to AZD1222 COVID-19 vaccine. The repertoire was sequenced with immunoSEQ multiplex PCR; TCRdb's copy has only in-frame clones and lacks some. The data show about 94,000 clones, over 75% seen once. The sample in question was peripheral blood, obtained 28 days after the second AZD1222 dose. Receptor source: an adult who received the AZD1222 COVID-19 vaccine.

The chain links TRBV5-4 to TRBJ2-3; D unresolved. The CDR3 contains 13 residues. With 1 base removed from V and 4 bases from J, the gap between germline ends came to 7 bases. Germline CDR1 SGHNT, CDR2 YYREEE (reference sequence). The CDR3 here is CASSLTMADTQYF. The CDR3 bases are TGTGCCAGCAGCTTGACTATGGCAGATACGCAGTATTTT.

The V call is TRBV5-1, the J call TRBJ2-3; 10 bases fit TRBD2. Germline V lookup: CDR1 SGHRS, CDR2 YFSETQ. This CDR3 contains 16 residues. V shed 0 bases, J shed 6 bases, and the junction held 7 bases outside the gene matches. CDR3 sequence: CASSLGLAGEADTQYF. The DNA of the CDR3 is TGCGCCAGCAGCTTGGGTCTAGCGGGAGAGGCCGATACGCAGTATTTT.

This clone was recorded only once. In DNA, the CDR3 is TGTGCCAGCCAAGGACAGATCGAAGCTTTCTTT. Residues: CASQGQIEAFF. V usage is TRBV18 and J usage is TRBJ1-1, with D tentatively TRBD1 (6 bases). This CDR3 has 11 amino acids. Trimming took 8 bases from V and 8 from J, leaving 12 bases between them. Germline V gene lookup returns CDR1 KGHSH and CDR2 LQKENI.

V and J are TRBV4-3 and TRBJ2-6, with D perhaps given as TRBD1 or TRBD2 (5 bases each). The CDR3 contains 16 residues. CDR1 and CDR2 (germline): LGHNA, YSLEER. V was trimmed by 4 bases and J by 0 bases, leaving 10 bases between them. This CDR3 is CASSPGRISGANVLTF. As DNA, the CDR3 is TGCGCCAGCAGCCCGGGACGGATCTCTGGGGCCAACGTCCTGACTTTC.

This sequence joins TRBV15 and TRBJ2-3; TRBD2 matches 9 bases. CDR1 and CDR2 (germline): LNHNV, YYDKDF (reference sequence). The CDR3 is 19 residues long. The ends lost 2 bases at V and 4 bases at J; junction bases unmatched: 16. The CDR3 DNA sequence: TGTGCCACCAGCAGACTAGCGGGGAGGGCCCTCCACGATGCAGATACGCAGTATTTT. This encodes CATSRLAGRALHDADTQYF. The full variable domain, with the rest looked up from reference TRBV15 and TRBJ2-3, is DAMVIQNPRYQVTQFGKPVTLSCSQTLNHNVMYWYQQKSSQAPKLLFHYYDKDFNNEADTPDNFQSRRPNTSFCFLDIRSPGLGDTAMYLCATSRLAGRALHDADTQYFGPGTRLTVL.

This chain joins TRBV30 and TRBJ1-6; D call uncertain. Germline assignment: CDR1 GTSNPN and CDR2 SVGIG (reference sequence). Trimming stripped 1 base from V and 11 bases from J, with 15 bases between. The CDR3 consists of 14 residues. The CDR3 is CAWSGGVRHAPLHF. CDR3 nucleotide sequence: TGTGCCTGGAGTGGGGGAGTTCGGCACGCACCCCTCCACTTT.

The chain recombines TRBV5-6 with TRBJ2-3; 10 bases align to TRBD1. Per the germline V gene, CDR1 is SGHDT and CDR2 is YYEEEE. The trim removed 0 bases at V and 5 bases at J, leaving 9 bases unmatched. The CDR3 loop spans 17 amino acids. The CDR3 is CASSLAQPDRGGDTQYF. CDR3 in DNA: TGTGCCAGCAGCTTGGCTCAACCGGACAGGGGGGGAGATACGCAGTATTTT.

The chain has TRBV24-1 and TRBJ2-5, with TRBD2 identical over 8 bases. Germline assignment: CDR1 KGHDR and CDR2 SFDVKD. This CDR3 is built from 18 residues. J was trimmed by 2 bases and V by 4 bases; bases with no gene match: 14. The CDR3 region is CATSDPGGPGLVQETQYF. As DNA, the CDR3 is TGTGCCACCAGTGACCCGGGGGGCCCGGGACTAGTACAAGAGACCCAGTACTTC.

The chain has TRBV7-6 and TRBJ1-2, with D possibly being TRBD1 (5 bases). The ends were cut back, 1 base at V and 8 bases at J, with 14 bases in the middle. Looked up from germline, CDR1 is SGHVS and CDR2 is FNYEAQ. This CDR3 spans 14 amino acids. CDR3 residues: CASSLVFRDGGYTF. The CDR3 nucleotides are TGTGCCAGCAGCTTAGTGTTCAGGGACGGAGGCTACACCTTC.

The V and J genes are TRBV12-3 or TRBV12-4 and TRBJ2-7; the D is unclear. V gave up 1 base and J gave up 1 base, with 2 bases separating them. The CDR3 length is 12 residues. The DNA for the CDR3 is TGTGCCAGCAGTTTAGGGTCCTACGAGCAGTACTTC. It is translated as CASSLGSYEQYF.

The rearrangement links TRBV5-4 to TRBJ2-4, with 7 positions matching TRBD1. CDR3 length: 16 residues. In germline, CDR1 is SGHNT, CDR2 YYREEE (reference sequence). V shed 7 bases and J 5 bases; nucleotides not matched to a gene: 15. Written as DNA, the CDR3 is TGTGCCAGCGGGCCCTTAACTCGGACAGGCGAAAACATTCAGTACTTC. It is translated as CASGPLTRTGENIQYF.

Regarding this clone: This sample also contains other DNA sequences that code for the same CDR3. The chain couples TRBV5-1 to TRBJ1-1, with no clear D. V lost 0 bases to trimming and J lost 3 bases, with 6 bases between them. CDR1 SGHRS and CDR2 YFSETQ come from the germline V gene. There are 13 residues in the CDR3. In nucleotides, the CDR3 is TGCGCCAGCAGCTTGGGGAGGGACACTGAAGCTTTCTTT. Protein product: CASSLGRDTEAFF.

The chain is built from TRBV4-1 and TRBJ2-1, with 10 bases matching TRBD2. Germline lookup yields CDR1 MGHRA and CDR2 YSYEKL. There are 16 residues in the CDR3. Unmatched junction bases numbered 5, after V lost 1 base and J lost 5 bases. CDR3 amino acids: CASSQVQAGGNNEQFF. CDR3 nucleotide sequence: TGCGCCAGCAGCCAAGTTCAAGCGGGAGGGAACAATGAGCAGTTCTTC.

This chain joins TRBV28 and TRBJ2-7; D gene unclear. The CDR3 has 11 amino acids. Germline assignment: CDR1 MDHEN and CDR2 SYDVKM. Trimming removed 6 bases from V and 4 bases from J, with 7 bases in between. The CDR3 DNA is TGTGCCAGCAGGGGCGTATACGAGCAGTACTTC. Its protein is CASRGVYEQYF.

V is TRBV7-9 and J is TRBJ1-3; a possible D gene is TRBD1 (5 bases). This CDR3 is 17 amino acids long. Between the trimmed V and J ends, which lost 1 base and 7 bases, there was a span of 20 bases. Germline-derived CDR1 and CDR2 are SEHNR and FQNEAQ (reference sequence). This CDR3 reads CASSLETGSNYRNTIYF. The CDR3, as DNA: TGTGCCAGCAGCTTAGAAACAGGTTCGAACTACCGGAACACCATATATTTT. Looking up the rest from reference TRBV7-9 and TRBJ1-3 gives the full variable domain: DTGVSQNPRHKITKRGQNVTFRCDPISEHNRLYWYRQTLGQGPEFLTYFQNEAQLEKSRLLSDRFSAERPKGSFSTLEIQRTEQGDSAMYLCASSLETGSNYRNTIYFGEGSWLTVV.

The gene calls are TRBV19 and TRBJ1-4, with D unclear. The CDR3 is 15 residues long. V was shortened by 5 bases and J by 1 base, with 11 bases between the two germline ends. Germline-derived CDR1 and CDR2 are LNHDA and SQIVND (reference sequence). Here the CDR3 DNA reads TGTGCCAGTAGTCTAGGACTGATAACTAATGAAAAACTGTTTTTT. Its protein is CASSLGLITNEKLFF.

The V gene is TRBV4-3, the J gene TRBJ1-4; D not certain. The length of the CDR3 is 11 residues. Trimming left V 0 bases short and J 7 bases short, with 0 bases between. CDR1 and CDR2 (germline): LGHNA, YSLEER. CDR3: CASSQDEKLFF. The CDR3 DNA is TGCGCCAGCAGCCAAGATGAAAAACTGTTTTTT.

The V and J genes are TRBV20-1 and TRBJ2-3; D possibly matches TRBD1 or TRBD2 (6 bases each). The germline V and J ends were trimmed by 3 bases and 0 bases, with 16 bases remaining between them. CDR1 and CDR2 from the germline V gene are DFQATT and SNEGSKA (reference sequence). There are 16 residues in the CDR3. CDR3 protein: CSASRGPLTSTDTQYF. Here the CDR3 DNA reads TGCAGTGCTAGTCGGGGGCCGCTGACTAGCACAGATACGCAGTATTTT.

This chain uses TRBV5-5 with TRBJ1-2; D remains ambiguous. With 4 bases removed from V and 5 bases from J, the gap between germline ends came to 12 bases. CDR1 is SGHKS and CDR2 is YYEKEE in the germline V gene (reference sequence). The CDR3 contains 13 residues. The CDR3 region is CASSLMDGYGYTF. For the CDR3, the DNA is TGTGCCAGCAGCCTTATGGACGGGTATGGCTACACCTTC.

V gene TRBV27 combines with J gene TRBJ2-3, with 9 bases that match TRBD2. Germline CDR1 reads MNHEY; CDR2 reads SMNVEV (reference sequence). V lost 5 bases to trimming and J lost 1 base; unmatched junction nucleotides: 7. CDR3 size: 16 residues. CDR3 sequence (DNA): TGTGCCAGCAGTCCACATGTAGCGGGGGGCACAGATACGCAGTATTTT. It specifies CASSPHVAGGTDTQYF.

For the CDR3, the DNA is TGTGCCAGCAGCCAAACAGGGGCCTCCTACGAGCAGTACTTC. Protein sequence: CASSQTGASYEQYF. The V and J genes are TRBV4-2 and TRBJ2-7; 7 nucleotides align to TRBD1. CDR3 length: 14 residues. Trimming at V came to 2 bases and at J to 0 bases, leaving 1 base not matched to a gene. Germline V gives CDR1 LGHNA, CDR2 YNFKEQ.